The 24 T cell receptor beta chains reported below all come from one sample, sequenced in a study of T-cell reconstitution after alpha-beta-depleted transplantation in children. The library targeted TCRbeta and was prepared with unique molecular identifiers. TCRdb fed the PCR reads into MiXCR, producing one record per CDR3 protein. The sample lists roughly 52,000 distinct CDR3 sequences, about 5% occurring once. Source: PBMCs, mostly from graft donor cells, taken 60 days after TCRalphabeta/CD19-depleted stem cell transplant. The source is a female patient aged 2-10 years who had a stem cell transplant for aplastic anemia, so the T cells may come from the graft donor.

This clonotype was seen repeatedly, ten times or more. The chain is built from TRBV30 and TRBJ2-3; the match to TRBD1 covers 8 bases. Germline CDR1 and CDR2: GTSNPN and SVGIG (reference sequence). CDR3 length: 12 residues. V lost 6 bases to trimming and J lost 6 bases; unmatched junction nucleotides: 5. In DNA form, the CDR3 reads TGTGCCTGTGGACAGGGTAGGGATACGCAGTATTTT. Protein product: CACGQGRDTQYF.

The table lists this clonotype with a few counts. The CDR3 region is CATSRFGGGALSSYEQYF. Written as DNA, the CDR3 is TGTGCCACCAGCAGATTTGGAGGGGGGGCCTTGAGCTCCTACGAGCAGTACTTC. This chain links TRBV15 with TRBJ2-7, with D tentatively TRBD2 (7 bases). V gave up 2 bases and J gave up 0 bases, with 20 bases separating them. Germline V gene sequence: CDR1 LNHNV, CDR2 YYDKDF (reference sequence). The CDR3 is made up of 18 amino acids.

This clonotype occurred many times. This rearrangement joins TRBV12-3 or TRBV12-4 to TRBJ1-6; TRBD1 might be the D (5 bases). Trimming stripped 7 bases from V and 3 bases from J, with 19 bases between. The CDR3 spans 17 residues. Here the CDR3 DNA reads TGTGCCAGCAACGAAAGGGGAGGGACGGGCTATAATTCACCCCTCCACTTT. It is translated as CASNERGGTGYNSPLHF.

This clonotype was observed at least ten times. J is TRBJ2-5 and V is TRBV12-3 or TRBV12-4, with a weak D call TRBD1 (7 bases). V shed 3 bases and J shed 4 bases, with 12 bases lying between them. The CDR3 totals 14 residues. CDR3 nucleotide sequence: TGTGCCAGCAGTTTTTCAGGGGGGCTAGAGACCCAGTACTTC. Translated, it gives CASSFSGGLETQYF.

This clonotype came up many times. This sequence joins TRBV20-1 and TRBJ2-5; tentative D call: TRBD2 (7 bases). This CDR3 has 15 amino acids. Trimming shortened V by 6 bases and J by 1 base, and 18 bases separated the two germline ends. Germline V gives CDR1 DFQATT, CDR2 SNEGSKA (reference sequence). The CDR3 loop is CSAEGGGSLQETQYF. The CDR3 DNA reads as TGCAGTGCAGAAGGGGGGGGGTCCCTCCAAGAGACCCAGTACTTC.

In its sample, this clonotype was seen a few times. CDR3 region: CASSPSGSGDTQYF. The DNA of the CDR3 is TGTGCCAGCAGCCCTAGCGGGAGTGGAGATACGCAGTATTTT. This chain connects TRBV28 to TRBJ2-3, with 10 bases identical to TRBD2. CDR3 length: 14 amino acids. Germline CDR1 reads MDHEN; CDR2 reads SYDVKM. V gave up 6 bases and J gave up 5 bases; unmatched junction bases: 5.

The rearrangement links TRBV20-1 to TRBJ2-5, with D maybe TRBD2 (6 bases). This CDR3 has 15 amino acids. V was cut by 6 bases and J by 5 bases, with 22 bases left in between. Germline loops: CDR1 DFQATT, CDR2 SNEGSKA (reference sequence). The CDR3, as DNA: TGCAGTGCCCGGAGTGGCCAGGGAGGCCAGGAGACCCAGTACTTC. Translation gives CSARSGQGGQETQYF.

V usage is TRBV9 and J usage is TRBJ2-2; 10 nucleotides match TRBD2. The germline V gene has CDR1 SGDLS and CDR2 YYNGEE. Trimming at V came to 4 bases and at J to 3 bases, leaving 6 bases not matched to a gene. The CDR3 sequence is 16 residues long. The CDR3: CASSFLAGGYTGELFF. The CDR3 DNA reads TGTGCCAGCAGCTTTTTAGCGGGGGGCTACACCGGGGAGCTGTTTTTT. Drawing the rest from reference TRBV9 and TRBJ2-2, the complete variable domain is DSGVTQTPKHLITATGQRVTLRCSPRSGDLSVYWYQQSLDQGLQFLIQYYNGEERAKGNILERFSAQQFPDLHSELNLSSLELGDSALYFCASSFLAGGYTGELFFGEGSRLTVL.

This clonotype has just a few counts. The J gene is TRBJ2-5, the V gene TRBV5-1; D possibly corresponds to TRBD1 (5 bases). Germline V CDR1 and CDR2: SGHRS, YFSETQ. The CDR3 is 14 residues long. Trimming left V 1 base short and J 4 bases short, with 11 bases between. The CDR3 is CASSLTRGGETQYF. CDR3 bases: TGCGCCAGCAGCTTGACAAGGGGTGGAGAGACCCAGTACTTC.

This clonotype was detected ten times or more. For the CDR3, the DNA is TGTGCCAGCAGCAGCGGGAGATTAACAGATACGCAGTATTTT. This sequence encodes CASSSGRLTDTQYF. The V call is TRBV12-3 or TRBV12-4, the J call TRBJ2-3; 8 positions agree with TRBD2. V was pared by 6 bases and J by 3 bases, with 5 bases of the junction left unmatched. CDR3 length: 14 residues.

This rearrangement joins TRBV28 to TRBJ1-2; tentative D call: TRBD1 (6 bases). The ends were cut back, 3 bases at V and 7 bases at J, with 12 bases in the middle. The CDR3 contains 13 residues. Germline CDR1 MDHEN, CDR2 SYDVKM. Here the CDR3 reads CASSLARGLGYTF. In DNA, the CDR3 is TGTGCCAGCAGTTTGGCCCGGGGGCTTGGCTACACCTTC.

The table lists this clonotype with a few counts. The chain links TRBV20-1 to TRBJ1-5; D unclear. The CDR3 loop spans 13 amino acids. V was pared by 1 base and J by 3 bases, with 7 bases between. CDR1 and CDR2 (germline): DFQATT, SNEGSKA (reference sequence). This chain's CDR3 is CSARVSLNQPQHF. In DNA form, the CDR3 reads TGCAGTGCTAGAGTAAGCCTCAATCAGCCCCAGCATTTT.

This clonotype was seen many times. This chain uses TRBV20-1 with TRBJ1-5; D is ambiguous. Deletions cut 0 bases from V and 9 bases from J, with 12 bases between. The CDR3 covers 13 residues. The germline CDR1 and CDR2 sequences are DFQATT and SNEGSKA (reference sequence). As DNA, the CDR3 is TGCAGTGCTAGAGATTCCACATCGGGGCCCCAGCATTTT. Protein sequence: CSARDSTSGPQHF.

The table lists this clonotype with many counts. The gene calls are TRBV20-1 and TRBJ2-7; D uncertain. This CDR3 region has 12 residues. Germline values: CDR1 DFQATT, CDR2 SNEGSKA (reference sequence). V was pared by 5 bases and J by 4 bases, with 12 bases between. Written as DNA, the CDR3 is TGCAGTGCTCTTAGGTCCCATTACGAGCAGTACTTC. This encodes CSALRSHYEQYF.

This clonotype was recorded many times. V is TRBV20-1 and J is TRBJ1-6, with D tentatively TRBD1 (6 bases). CDR1 and CDR2 (germline): DFQATT, SNEGSKA (reference sequence). V lost 3 bases to trimming and J lost 0 bases, with 15 bases between them. The CDR3 extends over 17 amino acids. The CDR3 loop reads CSASPGTRSSYNSPLHF. The CDR3 region has the DNA TGCAGTGCTAGTCCTGGGACAAGGAGCTCCTATAATTCACCCCTCCACTTT.

The CDR3 here is CASRGGGSLGTGELFF. CDR3 in DNA: TGTGCCAGCAGAGGGGGGGGGAGCCTCGGCACCGGGGAGCTGTTTTTT. This chain joins TRBV28 and TRBJ2-2; tentative D call: TRBD2 (7 bases). The CDR3 loop spans 16 amino acids. Per the germline V gene, CDR1 is MDHEN and CDR2 is SYDVKM. Trimming stripped 6 bases from V and 4 bases from J, with 18 bases between.

The rearrangement uses TRBV18 and TRBJ1-4; perhaps TRBD1 as D (5 bases). The CDR3 has 15 amino acids. The germline V gene encodes CDR1 KGHSH and CDR2 LQKENI. The germline V and J ends were trimmed by 2 bases and 0 bases, with 7 bases remaining between them. Here the CDR3 reads CASSPRGATNEKLFF. CDR3 sequence (DNA): TGTGCCAGCTCACCAAGAGGGGCAACTAATGAAAAACTGTTTTTT.

Many counts were recorded for this clonotype. The chain uses TRBV10-1 and TRBJ2-1; 11 positions agree with TRBD2. Trimming took 5 bases from V and 12 from J; bases not matched to a gene: 15. In germline, CDR1 is WNHNN, CDR2 SYGVQD (reference sequence). The CDR3 contains 16 residues. The CDR3 DNA is TGCGCCAGCAGTCAAACTAGCGGGAGTGGGGTTGATGGGCAGTTCTTC. This sequence encodes CASSQTSGSGVDGQFF.

This clonotype has at least ten counts. The chain links TRBV20-1 to TRBJ2-3; perhaps D is TRBD1 or TRBD2 (5 bases each). The V end was cut by 7 bases, the J end by 6 bases, with 20 bases between. The CDR3 is 14 residues long. Germline V lookup: CDR1 DFQATT, CDR2 SNEGSKA (reference sequence). CDR3 DNA: TGCAGTGTGAGACGGGGACCCGGAAGGGATACGCAGTATTTT. Its translation is CSVRRGPGRDTQYF.

The genes are TRBV28 and TRBJ1-3; perhaps TRBD1 as D (5 bases). V was clipped by 5 bases and J by 0 bases, with 17 bases between them. Germline V gene sequence: CDR1 MDHEN, CDR2 SYDVKM. The CDR3 sequence is 17 residues long. The CDR3 region is CASSPPHRQFSGNTIYF. CDR3 nucleotides: TGTGCCAGCAGTCCCCCGCATCGACAGTTCTCTGGAAACACCATATATTTT.

This clonotype was recorded many times. The V call is TRBV4-3, the J call TRBJ2-2; no clear D. Trimming took 0 bases from V and 12 from J, leaving 17 bases between them. Germline CDR1 LGHNA, CDR2 YSLEER. The CDR3 is made up of 15 amino acids. The CDR3 is CASSQDRQNRLKLFF. The CDR3 DNA reads as TGCGCCAGCAGCCAAGATCGCCAGAACCGGTTGAAGCTGTTTTTT.

Ten or more counts support this clonotype. The chain combines TRBV20-1 with TRBJ1-4; possibly TRBD1 for D (5 bases). The CDR3 length is 15 residues. Trimming pared 0 bases from V and 8 bases from J, leaving 16 bases between. CDR1 and CDR2 from the germline V gene are DFQATT and SNEGSKA (reference sequence). The CDR3 sequence: CSARDHRGVGEKLFF. In nucleotides, the CDR3 is TGCAGTGCTAGAGATCATCGGGGGGTGGGGGAAAAACTGTTTTTT.

This clonotype has a count of ten or more. This chain links TRBV20-1 with TRBJ1-4; the D is unclear. There are 14 residues in the CDR3. V lost 5 bases and J 0 bases, leaving 10 bases between the germline ends. Looked up from germline, CDR1 is DFQATT and CDR2 is SNEGSKA (reference sequence). CDR3 sequence (DNA): TGCAGTGCTTCCTTGGTAGCAACTAATGAAAAACTGTTTTTT. As protein: CSASLVATNEKLFF.

This clonotype was seen repeatedly, ten times or more. The CDR3 DNA reads as TGCAGTGCTAGAAAAGAGACCCAGTACTTC. Protein product: CSARKETQYF. The chain couples TRBV20-1 to TRBJ2-5, with unresolved D. CDR1 is DFQATT and CDR2 is SNEGSKA in the germline V gene (reference sequence). Trimming removed 2 bases from V and 3 bases from J, with 1 base in between. This CDR3 spans 10 amino acids.